The next 8 T cell receptor beta chains were all read from a single sample in a study of low-dose radiotherapy and immunotherapy resistance in tumors. Gene-specific TRAV and TRBV primers were used for first-strand cDNA, covering alpha and beta chains. Amplification of TCRs used a constant-region primer and V-primer adapter for about 19 PCR cycles. One entry per CDR3 protein results from TCRdb running MiXCR on the reads. The top ten hold over 1.2% of the sample, which has about 80,000 distinct CDR3 sequences, roughly 17% seen once. The sample's time point: after trial treatment. As to treatment: LDRT plus nivolumab, ipilimumab, low-dose cyclophosphamide and aspirin (RACIN trial). The source material was PBMCs, sampled after low-dose radiotherapy plus immunotherapy. The receptors stem from a male donor with prostate cancer.

This clonotype was counted ten times or more. The chain recombines TRBV11-2 with TRBJ2-3; 8 bases fit TRBD1. The CDR3 has 15 amino acids. Germline values: CDR1 SGHAT, CDR2 FQNNGV. The V and J ends lost 5 bases and 6 bases, in that order; junction bases with no gene match: 10. The CDR3, as DNA: TGTGCCAGCAGCCCGCTTGGGGCAGGGGGCGATACGCAGTATTTT. Protein sequence: CASSPLGAGGDTQYF.

The genes are TRBV6-5 and TRBJ2-7; TRBD1 is a possible D gene (6 bases). Germline V CDR1 and CDR2: MNHEY, SVGAGI. V shed 0 bases and J shed 6 bases, with 12 bases lying between them. This CDR3 region has 14 residues. For the CDR3, the DNA is TGTGCCAGCAGTTACTCGATGGCACAGGGCGAGCAGTACTTC. Its translation: CASSYSMAQGEQYF.

The sample holds a few counts of this clonotype. The chain employs TRBV11-2 and TRBJ2-7, with D unresolved. V shed 0 bases and J shed 1 base, with 7 bases lying between them. Germline loops: CDR1 SGHAT, CDR2 FQNNGV. This CDR3 has 14 amino acids. CDR3 DNA: TGTGCCAGCAGCTTAGATCTGGGGTCCTACGAGCAGTACTTC. Translating gives CASSLDLGSYEQYF.

In this sample, this clonotype turned up many times. The V and J genes are TRBV7-2 and TRBJ2-1; possibly TRBD2 for D (6 bases). V was shortened by 0 bases and J by 12 bases, with 15 bases between the two germline ends. The germline CDR1 and CDR2 sequences are SGHTA and FQGNSA. This CDR3 has 14 amino acids. The CDR3 here is CASSLALSGYAQFF. The CDR3 DNA reads TGTGCCAGCAGCTTAGCGCTTAGCGGTTATGCGCAGTTCTTC.

The chain is built from TRBV7-2 and TRBJ2-1; D call uncertain. Germline lookup yields CDR1 SGHTA and CDR2 FQGNSA. The CDR3 loop spans 12 amino acids. The V end was cut by 5 bases, the J end by 6 bases, with 8 bases between. This CDR3 reads CASSPYTNEQFF. CDR3 nucleotide sequence: TGTGCCAGCAGCCCCTATACCAATGAGCAGTTCTTC. Looking up the rest from reference TRBV7-2 and TRBJ2-1 gives the full variable domain: GAGVSQSPSNKVTEKGKDVELRCDPISGHTALYWYRQSLGQGLEFLIYFQGNSAPDKSGLPSDRFSAERTGGSVSTLTIQRTQQEDSAVYLCASSPYTNEQFFGPGTRLTVL.

This clonotype was detected a few times. The gene calls are TRBV5-8 and TRBJ2-1; 8 positions agree with TRBD1. From germline, CDR1 is SGHTS and CDR2 YDEGEE. Trimming removed 4 bases from V and 0 bases from J; junction bases left unmatched: 6. The CDR3 runs 16 residues. The CDR3, as DNA: TGTGCCAGCAGCGGAGGACAGGGTTTCTCCTACAATGAGCAGTTCTTC. It codes for CASSGGQGFSYNEQFF.

This clonotype showed up many times. The gene calls are TRBV7-9 and TRBJ2-5, with 8 bases identical to TRBD1. The length of the CDR3 is 15 residues. V was clipped by 5 bases and J by 2 bases; unmatched bases: 7. Germline CDR1 SEHNR, CDR2 FQNEAQ (reference sequence). The CDR3 is CASSSGQGSQETQYF. CDR3 bases: TGTGCCAGCAGCAGCGGACAGGGATCTCAAGAGACCCAGTACTTC.

This clonotype was observed many times. This chain connects TRBV20-1 to TRBJ1-5; perhaps TRBD1 as D (6 bases). V was shortened by 5 bases and J by 0 bases, with 11 bases between the two germline ends. Germline V CDR1 and CDR2: DFQATT, SNEGSKA (reference sequence). The CDR3 covers 14 residues. The CDR3 DNA is TGCAGTGCTTTGGACAGAATTAGCAATCAGCCCCAGCATTTT. It specifies CSALDRISNQPQHF.